This TCR beta chain derives from a study of cytomegalovirus exposure and HLA in healthy donors. Notes on the study in general: For most TCR sequences rarity was the rule, although some public TCRs occurred in many donors.

The primer mix had 60 Vbeta and 13 Jbeta primers. The protocol was immunoSEQ multiplex PCR, while the TCRdb copy is restricted to in-frame clones and leaves out a portion. Of roughly 180,000 clones in the sample, about 80% are singletons; the top ten hold 1.3%. A remark on this clone: What it binds is unknown.

Germline V gives CDR1 SGHRS, CDR2 YFSETQ. The V end lost 4 bases, the J end lost 1 base, and 11 bases lay between the germline ends. The CDR3 contains 15 residues. The sequencing sample was made of PBMCs. The receptor was derived from a man between 25 and 39 years old in good health and CMV-seronegative. The rearrangement links TRBV5-1 to TRBJ2-2, with TRBD1 as a possible D gene (5 bases). The CDR3 loop reads CASSPNGQNTGELFF. As DNA, the CDR3 is TGCGCCAGCAGCCCCAATGGACAGAACACCGGGGAGCTGTTTTTT. Variable domain in full (rest from reference TRBV5-1 and TRBJ2-2): KAGVTQTPRYLIKTRGQQVTLSCSPISGHRSVSWYQQTPGQGLQFLFEYFSETQRNKGNFPGRFSGRQFSNSRSEMNVSTLELGDSALYLCASSPNGQNTGELFFGEGSRLTVL.